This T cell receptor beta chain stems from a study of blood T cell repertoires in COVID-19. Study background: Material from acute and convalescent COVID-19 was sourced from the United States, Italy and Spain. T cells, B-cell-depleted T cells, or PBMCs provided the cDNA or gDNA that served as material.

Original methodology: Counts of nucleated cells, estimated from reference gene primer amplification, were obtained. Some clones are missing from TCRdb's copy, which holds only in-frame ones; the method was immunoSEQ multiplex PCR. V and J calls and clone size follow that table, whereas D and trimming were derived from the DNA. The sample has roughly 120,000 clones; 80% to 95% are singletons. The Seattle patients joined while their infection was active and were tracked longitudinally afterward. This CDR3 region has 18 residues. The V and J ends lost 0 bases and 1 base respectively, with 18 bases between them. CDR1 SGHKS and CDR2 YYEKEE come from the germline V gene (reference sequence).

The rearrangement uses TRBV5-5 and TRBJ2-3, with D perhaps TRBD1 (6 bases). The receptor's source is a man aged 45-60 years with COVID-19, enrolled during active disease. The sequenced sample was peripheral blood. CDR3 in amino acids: CASSLAFPGHSRTDTQYF. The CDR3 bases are TGTGCCAGCAGCTTGGCGTTTCCGGGACACTCGCGCACAGATACGCAGTATTTT.